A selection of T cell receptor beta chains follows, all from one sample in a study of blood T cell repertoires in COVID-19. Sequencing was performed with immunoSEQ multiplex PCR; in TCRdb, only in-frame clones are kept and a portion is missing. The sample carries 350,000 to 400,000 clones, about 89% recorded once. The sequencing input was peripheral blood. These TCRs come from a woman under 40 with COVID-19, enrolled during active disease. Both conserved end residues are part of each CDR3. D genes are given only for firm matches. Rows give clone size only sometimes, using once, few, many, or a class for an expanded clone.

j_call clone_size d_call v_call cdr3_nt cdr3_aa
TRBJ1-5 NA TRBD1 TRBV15 TGTGCCACCAGCTCTCGACAGGGACGGGAGCCCCAGCATTTT CATSSRQGREPQHF
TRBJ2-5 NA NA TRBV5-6 TGTGCCAGCAGCTTGGTCGGGGATGAGGAGACCCAGTACTTC CASSLVGDEETQYF
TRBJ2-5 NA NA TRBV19 TGTGCCAGTAGTATAGGGCTCGGGAGCAACCAAGAGACCCAGTACTTC CASSIGLGSNQETQYF
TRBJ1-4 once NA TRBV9 TGTGCCAGCAGCGTAGGGTACAGGGTAGAGGAAAAACTGTTTTTT CASSVGYRVEEKLFF
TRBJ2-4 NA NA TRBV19 TGTGCCAGTAGTATAGGTTTGAGGGATAACAAAAACATTCAGTACTTC CASSIGLRDNKNIQYF
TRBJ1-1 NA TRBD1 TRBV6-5 TGTGCCAGCAGTTACGCGGACAGGGACACTGAAGCTTTCTTT CASSYADRDTEAFF
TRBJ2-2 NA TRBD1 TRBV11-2 TGTGCCAGCAGCTTAGTCCCGACGACAGGGTCGAACACCGGGGAGCTGTTTTTT CASSLVPTTGSNTGELFF
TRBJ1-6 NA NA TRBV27 TGTGCCAGCACTAATCAGGTTTATAATTCACCCCTCCACTTT CASTNQVYNSPLHF
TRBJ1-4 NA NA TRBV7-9 TGTGCCAGCAGCCAGGGGAACCCTGGGCTTTCAACTAATGAAAAACTGTTTTTT CASSQGNPGLSTNEKLFF
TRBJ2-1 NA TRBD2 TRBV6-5 TGTGCCAGCAGTTGGCCGGGACTAGCTATGGTCGATGAGCAGTTCTTC CASSWPGLAMVDEQFF
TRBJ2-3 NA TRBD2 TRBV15 TGTGCCACCAGCGCACGAGCGGGGGGAACCCAAGATACGCAGTATTTT CATSARAGGTQDTQYF
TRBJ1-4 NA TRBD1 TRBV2 TGTGCCAGCAGTGGGACAGGGGCCGCTAATGAAAAACTGTTTTTT CASSGTGAANEKLFF
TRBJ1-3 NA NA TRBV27 TGTGCCAGCAGTCCACAAGTTCACCCGGGAAACACCATATATTTT CASSPQVHPGNTIYF
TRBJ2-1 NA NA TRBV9 TGTGCCAGCGGGAGTGAGCAGTTCTTC CASGSEQFF
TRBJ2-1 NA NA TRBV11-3 TGTGCCAGCAGCCATTCAGGGACCTACAATGAGCAGTTCTTC CASSHSGTYNEQFF
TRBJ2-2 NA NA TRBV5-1 TGCGCCAGCAGCCCGGGGGACCTCAACACCGGGGAGCTGTTTTTT CASSPGDLNTGELFF
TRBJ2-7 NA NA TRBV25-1 TGTGCCAGCAGTGTTACTGGGGCCCCGGAGCAGTACTTC CASSVTGAPEQYF
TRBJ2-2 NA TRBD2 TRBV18 TGTGCCAGCTCACTCCGGGAGGGCACCGGGGAGCTGTTTTTT CASSLREGTGELFF
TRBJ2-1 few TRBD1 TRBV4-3 TGCGCCAGCAGCCCTGGGACAGGGCAAGATGAGCAGTTCTTC CASSPGTGQDEQFF
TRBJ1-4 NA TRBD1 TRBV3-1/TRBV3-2 TGTGCCAGCAGCCAAACCGGGACAGGGAATGAAAAACTGTTTTTT CASSQTGTGNEKLFF
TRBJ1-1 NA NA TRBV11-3 TGTGCCAGCAGCTTAGAAGCTGGCACTGAAGCTTTCTTT CASSLEAGTEAFF